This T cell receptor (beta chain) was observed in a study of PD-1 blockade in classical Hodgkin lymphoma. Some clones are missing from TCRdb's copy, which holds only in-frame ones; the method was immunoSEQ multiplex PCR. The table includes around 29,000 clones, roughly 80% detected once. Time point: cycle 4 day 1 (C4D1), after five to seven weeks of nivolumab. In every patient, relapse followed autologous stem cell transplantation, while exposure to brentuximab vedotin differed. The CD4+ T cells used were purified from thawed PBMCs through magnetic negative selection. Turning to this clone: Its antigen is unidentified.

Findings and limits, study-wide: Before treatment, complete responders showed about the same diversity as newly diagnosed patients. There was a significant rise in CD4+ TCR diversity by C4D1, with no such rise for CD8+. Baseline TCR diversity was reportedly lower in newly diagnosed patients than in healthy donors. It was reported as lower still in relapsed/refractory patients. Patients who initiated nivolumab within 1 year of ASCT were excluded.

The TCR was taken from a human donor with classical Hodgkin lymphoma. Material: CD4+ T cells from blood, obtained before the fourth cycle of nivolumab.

The CDR3 region is CASSYAGQGDSPLHF. The CDR3 DNA reads TGTGCCAGCAGTTATGCGGGACAGGGAGATTCACCCCTCCACTTT. J is TRBJ1-6 and V is TRBV6-5; 9 nucleotides agree with TRBD1. The CDR3 consists of 15 residues. Trimming took 3 bases from V and 8 from J; bases not matched to a gene: 5. From germline, CDR1 is MNHEY and CDR2 SVGAGI.